This T cell receptor (beta chain) is drawn from a study of human CD8 memory T cell subsets. The CDR3 contains 12 residues. Germline assignment: CDR1 SQVTM and CDR2 ANQGSEA. The identity of TPEX cells was that of CCR7+ PD-1+ TIGIT+ early memory CD8+ T cells with exhausted-like traits. Researchers made TCR beta libraries via UMI-labeled 5' RACE. TCRdb reanalyzed the 5' RACE reads and collapses them to one entry per CDR3 protein, without DNA. The listing records some 7,900 distinct CDR3 sequences. This sequence joins TRBV29-1 and TRBJ2-7; TCRdb's D call, TRBD2, is unchecked because there is no DNA. Material: CD8+ T cells from PBMCs. The sequence came from a human donor in good health. The CDR3 sequence is CSIKGLDYEQYF.